These T cell receptor beta chains were read from a single sample in a study of T-cell memory formation after mild COVID-19. TCRdb recomputed calls from the 5' RACE reads with MiXCR, one row per CDR3 protein. The table records about 470,000 distinct CDR3 sequences, approximately 23% of them present only once. The specimen was PBMCs or a T cell subset sorted from them (not recorded which). The receptors shown here come from an adult woman who had mild COVID-19 (a few samples of this study predate the infection). Cell type and time point are not known. Each CDR3 is given with its conserved first and last residue. The order of the fields is J gene, clone size, D gene, V gene, CDR3 DNA, CDR3 protein. D genes are given only for firm matches. Only some rows state a clone size, as once, few, many or a class for expanded clones.

>TRBJ2-2|-|TRBD1|TRBV25-1
TGTGCCAGCAGTGTGAATTGGGGACAGGGAAACACCGGGGAGCTGTTTTTT
CASSVNWGQGNTGELFF
>TRBJ2-3|-|TRBD2|TRBV5-1
TGCGCCAGCAGCCCAAGGCGGGGGGCCACAGATACGCAGTATTTT
CASSPRRGATDTQYF
>TRBJ1-3|-|-|TRBV6-5
TGTGCCAGCAGTTATGGGGCAGCCTCTGGAAACACCATATATTTT
CASSYGAASGNTIYF
>TRBJ2-1|few|TRBD1|TRBV7-2
TGTGCCAGCAGACTAGGACAGGGGGGGATACGGAATGAGCAGTTCTTC
CASRLGQGGIRNEQFF
>TRBJ2-7|-|-|TRBV7-6
TGTGCCAGCAGCTTAGCGGTTAGGAACGAGCAGTACTTC
CASSLAVRNEQYF
>TRBJ2-7|many|-|TRBV5-1
TGCGCCAGCAGCTTGGGGGCAGAGGGGTACGAGCAGTACTTC
CASSLGAEGYEQYF
>TRBJ2-6|once|-|TRBV25-1
TGTGCCAGCAGTGAACAAGACTCGGGGGCCAACGTCCTGACTTTC
CASSEQDSGANVLTF
>TRBJ2-2|few|-|TRBV5-1
TGCGCCAGCAGCTCCGCGAACACCGGGGAGCTGTTTTTT
CASSSANTGELFF
>TRBJ2-1|few|-|TRBV24-1
TGTGCCACCAGTGATTTTGGGGACAATGAGCAGTTCTTC
CATSDFGDNEQFF
>TRBJ2-7|-|-|TRBV5-1
TGCGCCAGCAGCCCTCGGGGGCGGGGCGGATCCTACGAGCAGTACTTC
CASSPRGRGGSYEQYF
>TRBJ2-1|few|TRBD2|TRBV20-1
TGCAGTGCTAGAGTAGTGGAAAGCGGGGAGTTCAATGAGCAGTTCTTC
CSARVVESGEFNEQFF
>TRBJ2-3|few|TRBD1|TRBV11-2
TGTGCCAGCAGCCACTTTCTCCCTCTCCGGGACAGGGGGTGGTCAGATACGCAGTATTTT
CASSHFLPLRDRGWSDTQYF
>TRBJ2-5|-|TRBD2|TRBV20-1
TGCAGTGCTGGCTGGGCTAGCGGGAGCACCCAAGAGACCCAGTACTTC
CSAGWASGSTQETQYF
>TRBJ1-5|-|-|TRBV12-3/TRBV12-4
TGTGCCAGCAAGGGCGGCCCAGCAAGCAATCAGCCCCAGCATTTT
CASKGGPASNQPQHF
>TRBJ2-3|-|-|TRBV6-5
TGTGCCAGCAGTCAGATAGTTGGGGGGGGGCGGCCAGATACGCAGTATTTT
CASSQIVGGGRPDTQYF
>TRBJ1-4|-|-|TRBV5-6
TGTGCCAGCAGCTTGACGGGGGCGGCTAATGAAAAACTGTTTTTT
CASSLTGAANEKLFF
>TRBJ2-7|few|TRBD2|TRBV12-3/TRBV12-4
TGTGCCAGCAGTTTAGGTACCGGACTAGTAGGGTACGAGCAGTACTTC
CASSLGTGLVGYEQYF
>TRBJ2-3|few|-|TRBV5-6
TGTGCCAGCAGCCGGTTCCGCTATAGCGGTCGCACAGATACGCAGTATTTT
CASSRFRYSGRTDTQYF
>TRBJ2-1|few|-|TRBV25-1
TGTGCCACGGGCCTCGACCTCTCCGTTGAGTTCTTC
CATGLDLSVEFF
>TRBJ2-3|-|-|TRBV7-2
TGTGCCAGCAGCCAAATGACCGCGCCCGATACGCAGTATTTT
CASSQMTAPDTQYF
>TRBJ1-2|-|-|TRBV5-6
TGTGCCAGCAGCCCAATCCGACCCGGAAACTATGGCTACACCTTC
CASSPIRPGNYGYTF
>TRBJ2-1|few|-|TRBV7-8
TGTGCCAGCAGCCCCCTTGGACAGCTCAAGTTCTTC
CASSPLGQLKFF
>TRBJ2-1|-|TRBD1|TRBV12-3/TRBV12-4
TGTGCCAGCAGCCCGGGACAGGGGTACGATGAGCAGTTCTTC
CASSPGQGYDEQFF
>TRBJ2-7|-|-|TRBV12-3/TRBV12-4
TGTGCCAGCAGTGACTGGACCTACGAGCAGTACTTC
CASSDWTYEQYF
>TRBJ2-1|-|-|TRBV20-1
TGCAGTGCTTCTCCCTTCGACAAAAATGAGCAGTTCTTC
CSASPFDKNEQFF
>TRBJ1-5|few|-|TRBV24-1
TGTGCCACCAGTGATTCTGGAGGGAGCAATCAGCCCCAGCATTTT
CATSDSGGSNQPQHF
>TRBJ1-3|-|-|TRBV9
TGTGCCAGCAGCGTGTCTTTGGACAGCCTGGGCACCATATATTTT
CASSVSLDSLGTIYF
>TRBJ2-5|-|-|TRBV30
TGTGCCTGGAGTGTGATGGGAGAGACCCAGTACTTC
CAWSVMGETQYF
>TRBJ1-5|-|-|TRBV25-1
TGTGCCAGCAGTGAATCGGGTGGCAATCAGCCCCAGCATTTT
CASSESGGNQPQHF
>TRBJ1-6|few|-|TRBV5-4
TGTGCCAGCAGTATCCCAGGGAGTAATTCACCCCTCCACTTT
CASSIPGSNSPLHF
>TRBJ1-1|few|-|TRBV6-6
TGTGCCAGCAGTATTTCAGGGGTCCCTGAAGCTTTCTTT
CASSISGVPEAFF
>TRBJ2-7|-|TRBD1|TRBV20-1
TGCAGTGCTAGAGACCAGGACAGGGGCTACGAGCAGTACTTC
CSARDQDRGYEQYF
>TRBJ2-7|few|TRBD2|TRBV20-1
TGCAGTGCTGTAGGGCTAGCGGGAGGGTCAAGCTCCTACGAGCAGTACTTC
CSAVGLAGGSSSYEQYF
>TRBJ2-1|few|TRBD2|TRBV7-2
TGTGCCAGCAGCGGATGGACTAGCGGATACAATGAGCAGTTCTTC
CASSGWTSGYNEQFF
>TRBJ1-5|-|-|TRBV5-1
TGCGCCAGCAGCTTACAGGGAAACAGCAATCAGCCCCAGCATTTT
CASSLQGNSNQPQHF
>TRBJ1-1|once|-|TRBV27
TGTGCCAGCAGTTCTGGGACGTTGGCTGAAGCTTTCTTT
CASSSGTLAEAFF
>TRBJ1-1|many|-|TRBV7-9
TGTGCCAGCAGCTTATCGGCGAACACTGAAGCTTTCTTT
CASSLSANTEAFF
>TRBJ1-5|-|-|TRBV7-3
TGTGCCAGCAGCTCTAATCAGCCCCAGCATTTT
CASSSNQPQHF
>TRBJ2-1|few|-|TRBV24-1
TGTGCCACCAGTGGCCCGGGGGCGCCCGAGCAGTTCTTC
CATSGPGAPEQFF
>TRBJ2-7|-|TRBD2|TRBV5-5
TGTGCCAGCAGCTGGGAGGGAGGGATTGGCGAGCAGTACTTC
CASSWEGGIGEQYF
>TRBJ2-1|-|TRBD2|TRBV9
TGTGCCAGCAGCCCCACGAGCGGGAGGGGCAATGAGCAGTTCTTC
CASSPTSGRGNEQFF